This T cell receptor (beta chain) was profiled in a study of blood T cell repertoires in COVID-19. In the study overall: Sites in the United States, Italy and Spain provided acute and convalescent COVID-19 samples.

Trimming took 5 bases from V and 6 from J; bases not matched to a gene: 11. Germline CDR1 reads SGHRS; CDR2 reads YFSETQ. CDR3 length: 16 amino acids. The data were produced by immunoSEQ multiplex PCR, yet TCRdb's version contains in-frame clones alone and is incomplete. The sample shows about 74,000 clones, 70% to 90% of them seen only once. V is TRBV5-1 and J is TRBJ1-4; the match to TRBD1 covers 9 bases. Sequences were obtained from peripheral blood. The receptor was isolated from a woman older than 75 with active or convalescent COVID-19. CDR3 nucleotides: TGCGCCAGCAGACCCACCGTGGGACAGGGTTATGAAAAACTGTTTTTT. Translating gives CASRPTVGQGYEKLFF.